These 30 T cell receptor beta chains originate from one sample sequenced in a study of PD-1 blockade in classical Hodgkin lymphoma. Brentuximab vedotin exposure varied among the patients, all of whom had relapsed after autologous stem cell transplantation. This table comes from immunoSEQ multiplex PCR, and its TCRdb copy is limited to in-frame clones, with some not included. The sample shows 13,000 or so clones, just under 80% of them seen only once. The specimen was peripheral blood mononuclear cells (PBMCs), collected at baseline. These receptors all come from a human donor with classical Hodgkin lymphoma.

V is TRBV5-1 and J is TRBJ2-1; no firm D call. The CDR3 spans 11 residues. Trimming stripped 7 bases from V and 13 bases from J, with 15 bases between. Germline CDR1 and CDR2: SGHRS and YFSETQ. The CDR3 nucleotides read TGCGCCAGCGTGCTAGGAGCTTCCCAGTTCTTC. This sequence encodes CASVLGASQFF.

This chain joins TRBV27 and TRBJ1-4; D unresolved. This CDR3 is 12 amino acids long. Germline CDR1 and CDR2: MNHEY and SMNVEV (reference sequence). Trimming took off 0 bases at V and 7 bases at J, with 3 bases between the two ends. This CDR3 is CASSLSPEKLFF. The CDR3 DNA reads as TGTGCCAGCAGTTTATCCCCTGAAAAACTGTTTTTT.

The chain has TRBV5-1 and TRBJ2-2; 14 bases map to TRBD2. Per germline, CDR1 SGHRS and CDR2 YFSETQ. This CDR3 spans 18 amino acids. V dropped 2 bases and J dropped 4; count of bases not matched to a gene: 7. Here the CDR3 DNA reads TGCGCCAGCAGCTTTTTGGGACTAGCGGGAGTCGGCACCGGGGAGCTGTTTTTT. It codes for CASSFLGLAGVGTGELFF.

The rearrangement links TRBV4-1 to TRBJ1-6; 10 bases are shared with TRBD1. CDR1 is MGHRA and CDR2 is YSYEKL in the germline V gene. The length of the CDR3 is 19 residues. V lost 3 bases and J lost 6; bases outside the gene matches: 14. The CDR3: CASSQEGPWDRGLNSPLHF. CDR3 sequence (DNA): TGCGCCAGCAGCCAGGAAGGGCCCTGGGACAGGGGACTTAATTCACCCCTCCACTTT.

The J gene is TRBJ2-2, the V gene TRBV25-1, with unresolved D. Germline lookup yields CDR1 MGHDK and CDR2 SYGVNS. With 10 bases removed from V and 6 bases from J, the gap between germline ends came to 24 bases. This CDR3 comprises 16 residues. In DNA, the CDR3 is TGTGCCACCACGGACGATTTCAACCCTAACCCCGGGGAGCTGTTTTTT. It is translated as CATTDDFNPNPGELFF.

The chain couples TRBV19 to TRBJ1-5; no clear D. There are 13 residues in the CDR3. Between the trimmed V and J ends, which lost 10 bases and 0 bases, there was a span of 10 bases. Per the germline V gene, CDR1 is LNHDA and CDR2 is SQIVND (reference sequence). CDR3 bases: TGTGCCACTGCCCTCAATAGCAATCAGCCCCAGCATTTT. Translation: CATALNSNQPQHF.

This chain joins TRBV6-6 and TRBJ2-7; 10 nucleotides line up with TRBD2. Germline V gives CDR1 MNHNY, CDR2 SVGAGI (reference sequence). The CDR3 sequence is 15 residues long. The ends lost 6 bases at V and 3 bases at J; junction bases unmatched: 8. CDR3 region: CASRGTSERGYEQYV. DNA of the CDR3: TGTGCCAGCAGAGGGACTAGCGAACGTGGCTACGAGCAGTACGTC.

The rearrangement links TRBV7-8 to TRBJ2-5; the D gene is possibly TRBD1 (5 bases). The end of the DNA fits TRBJ2-7 better, so the J call may be wrong. CDR3 size: 15 residues. Germline V gene sequence: CDR1 SGHVS, CDR2 FQNEAQ. The CDR3: CASSLEAGWMYEQYF. DNA for the CDR3: TGTGCCAGCAGCTTAGAGGCAGGGTGGATGTACGAGCAGTACTTC.

The chain links TRBV15 to TRBJ1-2; 8 nucleotides agree with TRBD1. The germline gives CDR1 LNHNV, CDR2 YYDKDF (reference sequence). CDR3 length: 16 amino acids. Trimming cost V 2 bases and J 6 bases; bases outside gene matches: 11. CDR3 protein: CATSRTGTGLRDGYTF. Here the CDR3 DNA reads TGTGCCACCAGCAGAACCGGGACAGGCTTAAGGGATGGCTACACCTTC.

The rearrangement links TRBV6-1 to TRBJ2-3; 9 positions agree with TRBD1. J lost 4 bases, V lost 1 base, and 0 bases had no gene match. Germline V gives CDR1 MNHNS, CDR2 SASEGT. The CDR3 runs to 14 residues. CDR3 in DNA: TGTGCCAGCAGTGAAGGACAGGGGGCAGATACGCAGTATTTT. Residues: CASSEGQGADTQYF.

This clone was detected only a few times. J is TRBJ2-7 and V is TRBV20-1; D remains unclear. The CDR3 is 11 residues long. From germline, CDR1 is DFQATT and CDR2 SNEGSKA (reference sequence). The ends were cut back, 1 base at V and 4 bases at J, with 5 bases in the middle. CDR3 sequence (DNA): TGCAGTGCTAGAGCGGAGTACGAGCAGTACTTC. Translated, it gives CSARAEYEQYF.

The rearrangement joins TRBV4-3 to TRBJ2-7; either TRBD1 or TRBD2 may fit D (5 bases each). The germline V and J ends were trimmed by 1 base and 6 bases, with 16 bases remaining between them. The CDR3 is 15 amino acids. Germline lookup yields CDR1 LGHNA and CDR2 YSLEER. The CDR3 loop reads CASSQGGGRDGEQYF. The CDR3 DNA sequence: TGCGCCAGCAGCCAAGGGGGCGGCAGGGACGGCGAGCAGTACTTC.

Points on this clone: The junction and the germline gene differ at one end; a read error may be behind it. The CDR3 protein is CASSQDVTSPIEQYF. The CDR3 DNA reads as TGCGCCAGCAGCCAAGACGTCACTAGCCCTATCGAGCAGTACTTC. V is TRBV11-2 and J is TRBJ2-7, with a tentative D call TRBD2 (6 bases). The CDR3 runs 15 residues. CDR1 is SGHAT and CDR2 is FQNNGV in the germline V gene.

V is TRBV4-3 and J is TRBJ2-1; 7 bases match TRBD2. V dropped 1 base and J dropped 5; count of bases not matched to a gene: 8. Per germline, CDR1 LGHNA and CDR2 YSLEER. This CDR3 has 16 amino acids. For the CDR3, the DNA is TGCGCCAGCAGCCAAGGTAGTACTAGCGTCGACAATGAGCAGTTCTTC. Translating it yields CASSQGSTSVDNEQFF.

The chain employs TRBV28 and TRBJ2-3; 9 nucleotides align to TRBD1. With 5 bases clipped from V and 5 bases from J, the junction kept 17 bases outside the gene matches. Germline CDR1 is MDHEN and CDR2 is SYDVKM. The CDR3 totals 18 residues. The DNA for the CDR3 is TGTGCCAGCAGTCCGTCCGGGACAGGGAGATATTCAAAAGATACGCAGTATTTT. Translating it yields CASSPSGTGRYSKDTQYF.

The rearrangement uses TRBV6-1 and TRBJ1-1; maybe TRBD1 (5 bases). Germline assignment: CDR1 MNHNS and CDR2 SASEGT. V lost 4 bases to trimming and J lost 5 bases, with 17 bases between them. The CDR3 sequence is 15 residues long. The CDR3, as DNA: TGTGCCAGCAGTGCGCTTTCAAGCGGGGGGACTGAAGCTTTCTTT. Translating it yields CASSALSSGGTEAFF.

This clone has more than one count but fewer than ten. The V gene is TRBV13, the J gene TRBJ1-5; TRBD1 matches 8 bases. The trim removed 0 bases at V and 6 bases at J, leaving 4 bases unmatched. The CDR3 runs to 15 residues. From germline, CDR1 is PRHDT and CDR2 FYEKMQ (reference sequence). The CDR3 region is CASSLGRGRLQPQHF. The CDR3, as DNA: TGTGCCAGCAGCTTAGGCAGGGGGCGCCTTCAGCCCCAGCATTTT.

Here the CDR3 reads CASSLVGGRMNTEAFF. The CDR3 DNA is TGCGCCAGCAGCTTGGTTGGGGGACGCATGAACACTGAAGCTTTCTTT. The chain employs TRBV5-1 and TRBJ1-1; D is possibly TRBD1 (5 bases). Trimming removed 0 bases from V and 0 bases from J, with 12 bases in between. The CDR3 has 16 amino acids. The germline V gene encodes CDR1 SGHRS and CDR2 YFSETQ.

The CDR3 nucleotides read TGTGCCAGCAGCATAGCCGGGAACACCGGGGAGCTGTTTTTT. Protein sequence: CASSIAGNTGELFF. The chain employs TRBV27 and TRBJ2-2; D call uncertain. The CDR3 has 14 residues. The V gene's germline CDR1 is MNHEY and CDR2 SMNVEV (reference sequence). Trimming removed 6 bases at V and 1 base at J, with 9 bases between.

The chain combines TRBV5-5 with TRBJ1-5, with 7 bases identical to TRBD1. Trimming cost V 3 bases and J 3 bases; bases outside gene matches: 6. The germline V gene encodes CDR1 SGHKS and CDR2 YYEKEE (reference sequence). The CDR3 runs to 15 residues. Here the CDR3 DNA reads TGTGCCAGCAGCTGGGAGACAGGGCTCAATCAGCCCCAGCATTTT. Amino acid sequence: CASSWETGLNQPQHF. The full variable domain, completed using reference TRBV5-5 and TRBJ1-5, is DAGVTQSPTHLIKTRGQQVTLRCSPISGHKSVSWYQQVLGQGPQFIFQYYEKEERGRGNFPDRFSARQFPNYSSELNVNALLLGDSALYLCASSWETGLNQPQHFGDGTRLSIL.

This chain links TRBV2 with TRBJ2-1; the D gene is possibly TRBD2 (6 bases). Germline V gene data show CDR1 as SNHLY and CDR2 as FYNNEI. The CDR3 covers 14 residues. The V gene lost 7 bases and the J gene lost 7 bases, with 17 bases spanning the gap. CDR3 sequence (DNA): TGTGCCAGCACCCCGGGAGCGGTGTTGAATGAGCAGTTCTTC. Encoded protein: CASTPGAVLNEQFF.

A word on this clone: In the same sample, other DNA sequences code for this CDR3. The chain combines TRBV9 with TRBJ1-3, with 11 bases matching TRBD1. Trimming cost V 3 bases and J 4 bases; bases outside gene matches: 6. Germline V CDR1 and CDR2: SGDLS, YYNGEE. This CDR3 contains 16 residues. This chain's CDR3 is CASSALDRGRGNTIYF. The CDR3 region has the DNA TGTGCCAGCAGCGCATTGGACAGGGGGCGAGGAAACACCATATATTTT.

CDR3 in amino acids: CATLTQNTGELFF. The CDR3 DNA reads as TGTGCCACCTTGACACAGAACACCGGGGAGCTGTTTTTT. V is TRBV28 and J is TRBJ2-2; D call uncertain. The CDR3 has 13 amino acids. Germline loops: CDR1 MDHEN, CDR2 SYDVKM. V gave up 10 bases and J gave up 1 base, with 10 bases separating them.

This chain links TRBV6-6 with TRBJ1-2; perhaps TRBD1 as D (5 bases). This CDR3 comprises 11 residues. CDR1 MNHNY and CDR2 SVGAGI come from the germline V gene (reference sequence). V was trimmed by 8 bases and J by 8 bases, leaving 12 bases between them. CDR3: CASGTLGGYTF. CDR3 nucleotides: TGTGCCAGCGGGACCCTAGGCGGCTACACCTTC.

J is TRBJ2-7 and V is TRBV10-2, with D possibly called TRBD1 or TRBD2 (6 bases each). The CDR3 totals 16 residues. The V and J ends lost 2 bases and 12 bases respectively, with 26 bases between them. Germline loops: CDR1 WSHSY, CDR2 SAAADI. The CDR3 loop is CASSEPRDILGRSVYV. In nucleotides, the CDR3 is TGCGCCAGCAGTGAGCCGCGGGACATCCTAGGGCGGTCAGTGTACGTC.

The rearrangement uses TRBV7-2 and TRBJ2-5, with TRBD1 matching over 7 bases. The J call may not be correct, given that the DNA end is closer to TRBJ2-7. This CDR3 region has 15 residues. Germline assignment: CDR1 SGHTA and CDR2 FQGNSA. The CDR3 nucleotides read TGTGCCAGCAGCCTCTATCTACAGGGGCCCTACGAGCAGTACTTC. The encoded protein is CASSLYLQGPYEQYF.

The chain employs TRBV29-1 and TRBJ2-7; TRBD1 might be the D (5 bases). V lost 4 bases and J 2 bases, leaving 12 bases between the germline ends. Looked up from germline, CDR1 is SQVTM and CDR2 is ANQGSEA. The CDR3 is made up of 13 amino acids. For the CDR3, the DNA is TGCAGCGTTGGGGGCGGCCATCCCTACGAGCAGTACGTC. It is translated as CSVGGGHPYEQYV.

For this clone: A much bigger clone sits one base away, suggesting this may be a read error. The rearrangement uses TRBV6-1 and TRBJ2-7, with a tentative D call TRBD2 (5 bases). V gave up 1 base and J gave up 2 bases, with 15 bases separating them. The CDR3 has 16 residues. Germline V lookup: CDR1 MNHNS, CDR2 SASEGT. The CDR3 nucleotides are TGTGCCAGCAGTGAAGTGGGGTGGGAGTTCGCCTACGAGCAGTACTTC. Translation: CASSEVGWEFAYEQYF.

The chain links TRBV7-2 to TRBJ2-1; 7 bases align to TRBD1. The V gene end was trimmed by 5 bases and the J gene end by 8 bases; junction bases not matched to a gene: 9. Looked up from germline, CDR1 is SGHTA and CDR2 is FQGNSA. The CDR3 contains 14 residues. For the CDR3, the DNA is TGTGCCAGCAGCCTTCAGACAGGGTACCATGAGCAGTTCTTC. Translating gives CASSLQTGYHEQFF.

A few counts support this clone. The V and J genes are TRBV19 and TRBJ1-5; D is ambiguous. Germline CDR1 and CDR2: LNHDA and SQIVND (reference sequence). This CDR3 contains 13 residues. V lost 5 bases to trimming and J lost 1 base, with 6 bases between them. The CDR3 coding sequence is TGTGCCAGTAGTCCGACAAGCAATCAGCCCCAGCATTTT. Residues: CASSPTSNQPQHF.